This TCR beta chain was identified during a study of shared clonotypes between healthy human individuals. Germline V gene lookup returns CDR1 SGDLS and CDR2 YYNGEE. V shed 2 bases and J 9 bases; nucleotides not matched to a gene: 2. The CDR3 runs to 14 residues. Clones were read by immunoSEQ multiplex PCR, and TCRdb kept only the in-frame ones, dropping some. The profile covers under 350,000 clones, with about nine tenths appearing a single time and around 15% taken by the ten largest. A few counts support this clone. What was sequenced was memory CD8+ T cells sorted from blood. Subset denoted: CD45RO+ cells pooled with CCR7-negative TemRA cells. This TCR derives from a man between 18 and 29 years old in good health. This chain uses TRBV9 with TRBJ1-6; 10 nucleotides align to TRBD1. The CDR3 spells CASSVDRGLSPLHF. The CDR3, as DNA: TGTGCCAGCAGCGTCGACAGGGGGCTTTCACCCCTCCACTTT. Full variable domain (remainder filled in from reference TRBV9 and TRBJ1-6): DSGVTQTPKHLITATGQRVTLRCSPRSGDLSVYWYQQSLDQGLQFLIQYYNGEERAKGNILERFSAQQFPDLHSELNLSSLELGDSALYFCASSVDRGLSPLHFGNGTRLTVT.